This entry is about one T cell receptor beta chain. Researchers ran immunoSEQ v3.0 at survey level. Method: immunoSEQ multiplex PCR; TCRdb's copy keeps in-frame clones and lacks some. The sample holds about 16,000 clones, approximately 88% seen once. These data are taken from a study of long-term antiretroviral therapy in people with HIV. Trimming removed 6 bases from V and 4 bases from J, with 10 bases in between. There are 13 residues in the CDR3. CDR1 is MNHNY, CDR2 SVGAGI, per germline (reference sequence). This TCR was recovered from a man aged 50-60 years with HIV. The chain employs TRBV6-6 and TRBJ1-5; D call uncertain. The specimen comprised unsorted PBMCs, sampled 0.7 years before starting antiretroviral therapy. The CDR3 region is CASSSPRNQPQHF. The CDR3 DNA sequence: TGTGCCAGCAGCAGCCCGCGGAATCAGCCCCAGCATTTT.